There are a few counts of the clone carrying this TCR beta chain. The antigen remains unidentified. The data belong to a study of blood T cells in healthy people across ages. Study-level findings and limits: Calculation of diversity from one million T cells yielded estimates considered to be underestimates.

Through a sample-barcoded 5' primer and a J-beta primer mix, a second PCR was run for about 7 to 12 cycles. Each cDNA molecule was tagged by a template-switch adaptor that had 12 random nucleotides. TCRdb re-called the 5' RACE reads through MiXCR, storing one row per CDR3 protein. This table holds roughly 1 million distinct CDR3 sequences, around 25% found once. The CDR3 runs to 13 residues. Trimming took 4 bases from V and 7 from J; bases not matched to a gene: 5. Germline V gives CDR1 SQVTM, CDR2 ANQGSEA. The same sample was also used in a study of T cells of mothers and their children. As that report states: The people who donated were three healthy Caucasian mothers and their six children. Sequencing got over 8.5 million TCR beta CDR3 reads from each mother and approximately 3 million from each child.

The specimen sequenced was blood. The sequence came from a girl aged 2 to 10 in good health. This sequence joins TRBV29-1 and TRBJ1-2; 11 bases are a match to TRBD1. CDR3: CSVALDRGPGYTF. The CDR3 nucleotides are TGCAGCGTTGCCCTGGACAGGGGGCCTGGCTACACCTTC.